This T cell receptor beta chain was found in a study of regulatory T cells in long-lasting Graves disease. Findings and caveats of the study: Among samples with persistent disease, TRBV28, TRBJ1-2 and TRBJ2-5 were favored.

This CDR3 spans 16 amino acids. Germline assignment: CDR1 SEHNR and CDR2 FQNEAQ (reference sequence). V lost 5 bases, J lost 2 bases, and 17 bases lay in between. The time point here: newly diagnosed GD, antithyroid drugs for less than 3 months. The TCR library was made from RNA extracted from PBMCs. Comment on this clonotype: Its antigen is currently unknown.

Sequencing libraries for TCR beta were prepared with iRepertoire HTBI primers and Arm-PCR of CDR3 regions. Original data processing: 62 TRBV and roughly 15 TRBJ segments were identified across samples. TCRdb reanalysed the multiplex PCR reads using MiXCR and keeps one entry per CDR3 protein. TCRdb, rather than the study authors, made the V and J calls. The sample carries approximately 400,000 distinct CDR3 sequences, 15% to 19% recorded once. The specimen was peripheral blood mononuclear cells (PBMCs), collected at new diagnosis, from a patient treated with antithyroid drugs. The V and J genes are TRBV7-9 and TRBJ2-3; the D call may be TRBD1 or TRBD2 (6 bases each). The TCR originated in a female donor with Graves disease. CDR3 in DNA: TGTGCCAGCAGCCCGGCCTGGAGGGGGAACACAGATACGCAGTATTTT. Translated: CASSPAWRGNTDTQYF.